This T cell receptor beta chain originates from a study of CD8+CD57+ T cells in acquired aplastic anemia. Genomic DNA templated the TCR beta VDJ and CDR3 profiling. TCRdb re-called the reads through MiXCR, storing one row per CDR3 protein. This sample has roughly 500,000 distinct CDR3 sequences, with more than 25% found just once. CDR1 is SGDLS and CDR2 is YYNGEE in the germline V gene. V was clipped by 0 bases and J by 0 bases, with 9 bases between them. The CDR3 is made up of 15 amino acids. Sequenced patients had shown CD8+CD57+ cell expansion by flow cytometry. The sample taken for sequencing was sorted CD4+, CD8+, or CD8+CD57+ T cells (not recorded which) from PBMCs. The receptor was isolated from a human donor with aplastic anemia. The chain is built from TRBV9 and TRBJ1-1; D unclear. CDR3 residues: CASSVGEVMNTEAFF. As DNA, the CDR3 is TGTGCCAGCAGCGTAGGCGAAGTCATGAACACTGAAGCTTTCTTT.